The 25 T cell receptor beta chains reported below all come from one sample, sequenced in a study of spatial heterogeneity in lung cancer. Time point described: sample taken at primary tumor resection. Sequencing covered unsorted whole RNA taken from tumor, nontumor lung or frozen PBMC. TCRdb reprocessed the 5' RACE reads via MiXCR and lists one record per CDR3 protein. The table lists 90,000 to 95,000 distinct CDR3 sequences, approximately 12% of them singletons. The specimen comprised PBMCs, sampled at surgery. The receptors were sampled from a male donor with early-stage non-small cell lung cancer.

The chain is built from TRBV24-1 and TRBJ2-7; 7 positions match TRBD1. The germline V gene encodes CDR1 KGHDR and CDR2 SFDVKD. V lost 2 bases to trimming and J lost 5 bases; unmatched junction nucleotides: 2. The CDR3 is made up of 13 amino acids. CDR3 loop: CATSDYRGDEQYF. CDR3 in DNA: TGTGCCACCAGTGATTACAGGGGTGACGAGCAGTACTTC.

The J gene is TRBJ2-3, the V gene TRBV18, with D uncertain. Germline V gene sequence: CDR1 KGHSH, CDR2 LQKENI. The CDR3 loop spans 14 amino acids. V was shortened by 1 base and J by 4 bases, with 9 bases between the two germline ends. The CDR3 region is CASSPLQVPDTQYF. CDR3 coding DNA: TGTGCCAGCTCACCACTCCAGGTACCAGATACGCAGTATTTT.

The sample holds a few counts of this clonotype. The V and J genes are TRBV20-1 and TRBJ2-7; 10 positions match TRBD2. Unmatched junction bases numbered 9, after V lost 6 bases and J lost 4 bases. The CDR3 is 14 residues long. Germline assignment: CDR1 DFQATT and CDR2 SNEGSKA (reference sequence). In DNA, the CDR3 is TGCAGTGCCGTCTCTAGCGGGGGACGATACGAGCAGTACTTC. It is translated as CSAVSSGGRYEQYF.

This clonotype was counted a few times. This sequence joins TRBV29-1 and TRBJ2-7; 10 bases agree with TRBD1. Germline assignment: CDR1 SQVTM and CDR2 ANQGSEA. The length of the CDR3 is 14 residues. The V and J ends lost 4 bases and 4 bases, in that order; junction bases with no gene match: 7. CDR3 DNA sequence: TGCAGCGTTGCCGGACAGGGGGACATTTACGAGCAGTACTTC. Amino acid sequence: CSVAGQGDIYEQYF.

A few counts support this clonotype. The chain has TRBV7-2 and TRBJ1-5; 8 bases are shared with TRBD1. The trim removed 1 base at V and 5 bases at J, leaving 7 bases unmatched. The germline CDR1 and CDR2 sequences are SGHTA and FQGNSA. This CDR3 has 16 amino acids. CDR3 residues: CASSLEVSGGYQPQHF. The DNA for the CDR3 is TGTGCCAGCAGCTTAGAGGTCTCAGGGGGCTATCAGCCCCAGCATTTT.

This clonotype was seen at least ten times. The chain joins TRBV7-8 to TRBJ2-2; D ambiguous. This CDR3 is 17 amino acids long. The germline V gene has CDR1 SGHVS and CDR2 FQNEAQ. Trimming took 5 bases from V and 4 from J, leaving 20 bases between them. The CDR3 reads CASSTVLVTAPTGELFF. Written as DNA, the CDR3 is TGTGCCAGCAGCACGGTTTTGGTCACAGCTCCCACCGGGGAGCTGTTTTTT.

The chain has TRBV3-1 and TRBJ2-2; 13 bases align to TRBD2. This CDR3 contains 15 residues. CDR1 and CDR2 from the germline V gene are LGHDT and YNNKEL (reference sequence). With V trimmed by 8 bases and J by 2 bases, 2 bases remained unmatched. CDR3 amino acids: CASRTSGSNTGELFF. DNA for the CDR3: TGTGCCAGCCGGACTAGCGGGAGCAACACCGGGGAGCTGTTTTTT.

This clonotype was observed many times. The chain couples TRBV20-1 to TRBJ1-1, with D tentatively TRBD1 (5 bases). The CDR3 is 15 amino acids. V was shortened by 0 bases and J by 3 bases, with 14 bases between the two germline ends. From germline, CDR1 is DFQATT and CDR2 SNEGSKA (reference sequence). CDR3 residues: CSARDPRQGHTEAFF. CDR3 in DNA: TGCAGTGCTAGAGACCCCCGGCAGGGACACACTGAAGCTTTCTTT.

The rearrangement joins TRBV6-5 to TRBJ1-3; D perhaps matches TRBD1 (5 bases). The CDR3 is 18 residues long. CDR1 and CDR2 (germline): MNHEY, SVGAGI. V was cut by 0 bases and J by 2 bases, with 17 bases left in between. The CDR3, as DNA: TGTGCCAGCAGTTACTCCAGACAACTGCTGGGGGCTGGAAACACCATATATTTT. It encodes CASSYSRQLLGAGNTIYF.

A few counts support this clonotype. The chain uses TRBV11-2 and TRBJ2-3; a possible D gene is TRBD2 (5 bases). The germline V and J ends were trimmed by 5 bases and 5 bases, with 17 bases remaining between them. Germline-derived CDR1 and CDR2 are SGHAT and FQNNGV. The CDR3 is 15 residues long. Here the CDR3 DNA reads TGTGCCAGCAGCCTTCGGACTGTCTGGGGAGATACGCAGTATTTT. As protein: CASSLRTVWGDTQYF.

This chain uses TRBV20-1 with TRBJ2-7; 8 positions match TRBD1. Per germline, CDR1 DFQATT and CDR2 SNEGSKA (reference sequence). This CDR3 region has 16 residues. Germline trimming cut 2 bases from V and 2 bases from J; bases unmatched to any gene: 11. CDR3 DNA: TGCAGTGCTAGAACTATGGACAGGGTAGTGACCTACGAGCAGTACTTC. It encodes CSARTMDRVVTYEQYF.

The CDR3 DNA is TGCAGTGCTAGAGAGTATGAAAAACTGTTTTTT. It codes for CSAREYEKLFF. This chain connects TRBV20-1 to TRBJ1-4, with unresolved D. Looked up from germline, CDR1 is DFQATT and CDR2 is SNEGSKA (reference sequence). V lost 0 bases to trimming and J lost 6 bases, with 2 bases between them. The CDR3 runs 11 residues.

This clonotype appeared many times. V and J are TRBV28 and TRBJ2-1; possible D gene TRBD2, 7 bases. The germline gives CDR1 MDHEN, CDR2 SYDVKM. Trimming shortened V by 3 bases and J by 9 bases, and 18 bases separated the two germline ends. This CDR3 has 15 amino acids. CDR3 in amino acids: CASSLIGGPSVEQFF. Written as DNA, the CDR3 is TGTGCCAGCAGTTTGATCGGGGGGCCGTCGGTTGAGCAGTTCTTC.

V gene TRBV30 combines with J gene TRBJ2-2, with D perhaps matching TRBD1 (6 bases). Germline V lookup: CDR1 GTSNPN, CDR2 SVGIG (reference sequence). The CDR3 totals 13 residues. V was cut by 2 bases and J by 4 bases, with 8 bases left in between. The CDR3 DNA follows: TGTGCCTGGAGTTTCAGGGGCACCGGGGAGCTGTTTTTT. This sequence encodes CAWSFRGTGELFF. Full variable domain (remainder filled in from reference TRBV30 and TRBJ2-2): SQTIHQWPATLVQPVGSPLSLECTVEGTSNPNLYWYRQAAGRGLQLLFYSVGIGQISSEVPQNLSASRPQDRQFILSSKKLLLSDSGFYLCAWSFRGTGELFFGEGSRLTVL.

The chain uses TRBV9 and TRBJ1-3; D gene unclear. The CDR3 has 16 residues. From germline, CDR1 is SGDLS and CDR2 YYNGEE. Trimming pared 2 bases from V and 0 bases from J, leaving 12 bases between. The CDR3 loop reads CASSVGPTSSGNTIYF. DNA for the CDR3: TGTGCCAGCAGCGTCGGACCGACAAGCTCTGGAAACACCATATATTTT.

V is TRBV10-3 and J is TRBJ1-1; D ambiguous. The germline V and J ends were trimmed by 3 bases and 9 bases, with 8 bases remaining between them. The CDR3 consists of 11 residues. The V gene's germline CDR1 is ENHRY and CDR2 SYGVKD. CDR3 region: CAISDQAQAFF. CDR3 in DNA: TGTGCCATCAGTGATCAGGCCCAAGCTTTCTTT.

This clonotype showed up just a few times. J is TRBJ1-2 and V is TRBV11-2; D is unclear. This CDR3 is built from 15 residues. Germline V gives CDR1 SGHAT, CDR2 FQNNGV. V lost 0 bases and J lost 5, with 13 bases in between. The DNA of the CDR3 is TGTGCCAGCAGCTTAGATGTACGACGGCTATATGGCTACACCTTC. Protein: CASSLDVRRLYGYTF.

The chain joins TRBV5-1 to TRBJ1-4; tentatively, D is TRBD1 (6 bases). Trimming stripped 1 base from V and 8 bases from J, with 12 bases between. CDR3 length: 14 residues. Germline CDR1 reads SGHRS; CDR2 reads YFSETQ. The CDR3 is CASSLQDSEEKLFF. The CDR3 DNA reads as TGCGCCAGCAGCTTGCAGGACAGTGAAGAAAAACTGTTTTTT.

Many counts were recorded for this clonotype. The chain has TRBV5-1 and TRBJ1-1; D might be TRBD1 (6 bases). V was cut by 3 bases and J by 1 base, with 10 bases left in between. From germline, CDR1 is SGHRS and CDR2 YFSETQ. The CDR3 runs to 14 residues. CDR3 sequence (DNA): TGCGCCAGCAGCTCCGGGACAAAGAACACTGAAGCTTTCTTT. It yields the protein CASSSGTKNTEAFF. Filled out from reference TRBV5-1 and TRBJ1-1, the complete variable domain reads KAGVTQTPRYLIKTRGQQVTLSCSPISGHRSVSWYQQTPGQGLQFLFEYFSETQRNKGNFPGRFSGRQFSNSRSEMNVSTLELGDSALYLCASSSGTKNTEAFFGQGTRLTVV.

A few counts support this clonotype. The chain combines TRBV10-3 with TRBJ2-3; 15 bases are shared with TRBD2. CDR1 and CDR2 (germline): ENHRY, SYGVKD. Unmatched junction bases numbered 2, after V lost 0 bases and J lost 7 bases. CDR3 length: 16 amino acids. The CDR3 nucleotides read TGTGCCATCAGTGAGTCTGGGACTAGCGGGAGGAATACGCAGTATTTT. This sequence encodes CAISESGTSGRNTQYF.

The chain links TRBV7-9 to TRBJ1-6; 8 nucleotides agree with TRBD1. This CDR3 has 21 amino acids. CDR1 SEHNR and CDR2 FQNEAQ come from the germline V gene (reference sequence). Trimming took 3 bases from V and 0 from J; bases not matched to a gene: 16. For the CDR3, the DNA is TGTGCCAGCAGCTTTAGATCCCTTGGTCAGGGGGCGAGCTCCTATAATTCACCCCTCCACTTT. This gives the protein CASSFRSLGQGASSYNSPLHF.

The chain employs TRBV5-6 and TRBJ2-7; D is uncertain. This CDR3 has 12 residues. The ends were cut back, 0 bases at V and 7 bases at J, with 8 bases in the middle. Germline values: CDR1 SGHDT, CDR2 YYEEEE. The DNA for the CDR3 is TGTGCCAGCAGCTTGGATCTCGGGGAGCAGTACTTC. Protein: CASSLDLGEQYF.

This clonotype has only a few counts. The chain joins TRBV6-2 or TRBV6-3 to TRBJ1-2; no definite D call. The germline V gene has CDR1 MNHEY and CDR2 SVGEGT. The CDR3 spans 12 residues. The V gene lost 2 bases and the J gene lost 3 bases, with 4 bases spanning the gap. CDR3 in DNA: TGTGCCAGCAGTTACGAATACTATGGCTACACCTTC. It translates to CASSYEYYGYTF.

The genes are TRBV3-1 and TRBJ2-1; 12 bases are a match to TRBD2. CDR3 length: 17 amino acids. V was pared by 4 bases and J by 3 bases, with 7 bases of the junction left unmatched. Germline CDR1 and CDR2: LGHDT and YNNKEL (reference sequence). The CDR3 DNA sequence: TGTGCCAGCAGCCCGGGACTAGCGGGTCCGTACTACAATGAGCAGTTCTTC. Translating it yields CASSPGLAGPYYNEQFF.

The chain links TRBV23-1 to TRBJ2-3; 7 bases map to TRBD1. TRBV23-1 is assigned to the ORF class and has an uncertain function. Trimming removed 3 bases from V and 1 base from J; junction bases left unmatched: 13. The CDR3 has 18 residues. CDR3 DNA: TGCGCCAGCAGTCATAACTTTTTAACAGGGGATGGCACAGATACGCAGTATTTT. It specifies CASSHNFLTGDGTDTQYF.